Reported below is one T cell receptor beta chain. This clonotype has ten or more counts. Its antigen is not yet known. No clone much larger than this one lies a single base away; base qualities are absent. cDNA was synthesized by template-switch 5'RACE using a primer carrying a 10-nucleotide random unique molecular identifier by which each TCR transcript was tagged. Over 160 million TCR-beta sequences, covering 15-18 subjects, were produced in each sequencing run. Total RNA was extracted with the RNeasy kit. The KAPA Real-time Library Amplification kit was used to amplify TCR-beta VDJ regions with primers for the TCR constant region and the 5'RACE anchor. Sample indexes and Illumina adaptors were added in a first PCR, after which library yield was increased in a second PCR. After Ampure bead purification, the roughly 650 bp TCR product was size-selected on a 2% E-gel SizeSelection system. Before pooling, library quality was assessed on a Bioanalyzer, concentration was determined with Qubit, and library quantification was performed with the Kapa Library Quantification kit. An Illumina HiSeq 2500 was used to sequence the libraries paired-end at 2 x 150 bp. To increase sequence diversity, roughly 24-32% phiX was spiked into each library pool. As for the authors' bioinformatics: Quality-filtered reads were processed with the UMI-based MiGEC pipeline, and over 85% of raw TCR sequences were removed by the MiGEC pipeline during error correction. VDJ genes were aligned to IMGT germline references, and clonotypes were defined by unique CDR3 amino acid sequence plus V-J genes. VDJtools evaluated clonal expansion, Shannon diversity and CDR3 relatedness (CalcPairwiseDistances, ClusterSamples); CLCbio workbench built phylogenetic trees. Expanded clones were defined as having at least 8 unique UMIs, based on coefficient-of-variation modelling across technical triplicates. TCRdb reprocessing: public reads trimmed at Q25 with fastp, clones called with MiXCR, in-frame beta chains kept. Each record represents a unique CDR3 protein, reported with the most common genes and DNA among its rows. These V and J calls originate from TCRdb's pipeline instead of the authors' own analysis. In this sample the table shows tens of thousands of distinct CDR3 sequences, around 2.6% of which occur a single time. The top ten clones comprise 1.1% of the sample.

Unsorted PBMC libraries were generated from 2 million PBMCs stored in RNAlater at -80 °C until RNA extraction. Multiple sclerosis patients were enrolled in a US clinical protocol under which disease progression was evaluated by magnetic resonance imaging. Peripheral blood was subjected to Ficoll-Hypaque density gradient centrifugation to isolate PBMCs, which were then cryopreserved in liquid nitrogen. From the cysteine through the phenylalanine, the CDR3 covers 15 amino acids. CDR3 DNA only is kept here, 45 bases in frame from base 1. The trim is 4 bases for V and 0 bases for J, with a gap of 12 bases between the germline ends. Based on the germline V gene, the CDR1 and CDR2 sequences are WSHSY and SAAADI. The sample is drawn from a study of neurological immune-mediated disorders (dated by TCRdb to about 2019). Regarding the research as a whole: Among the roughly 34 multiple sclerosis patients, relapsing-remitting MS was present in approximately 31 and secondary progressive MS was present in 3. Peripheral blood TCR-beta repertoires from HTLV-I-associated myelopathy (HAM/TSP) patients, multiple sclerosis patients and healthy controls were compared by UMI-based sequencing. Alongside PBMC samples, the set of more than 80 TCR-beta libraries contained longitudinal samples, technical triplicates, and paired CD4+ and CD8+ T-cell subsets that had been sorted. Of the 68 subjects in the cohort, about 14 were HAM/TSP patients, about 34 were multiple sclerosis patients, and about 20 were healthy controls.

Findings and caveats that apply to the study as a whole: No identical CDR3 amino acid sequences were found to be shared among expanded clones across subjects, suggesting that TCR-beta repertoires were private in all groups. TCR clonal expansion was highest in HAM/TSP patients and lowest in MS patients, with MS patients falling below even healthy controls. In a phylogenetic analysis, the repertoires of 18 out of 34 MS patients fell into a single cluster of related CDR3 sequences, pointing to a possible signature at the repertoire level. The MS cluster was not associated with any clinical or MRI features, and the authors stated that larger cohorts are needed.

Sequencing used PBMCs. The source of this sequence is a woman aged 25 to 45 with multiple sclerosis. The rearranged chain carries TRBV10-2 and TRBJ1-1; matching of 6 bases hints at TRBD1 as the D gene. The DNA sequence follows: TGCGCCAGCAGTGCCCAGGGGATCTTGAACACTGAAGCTTTCTTT. It translates to CASSAQGILNTEAFF.